The rows below give T cell receptor beta chains drawn from one sample of a study of shared clonotypes between healthy human individuals. The repertoire was sequenced with immunoSEQ multiplex PCR; TCRdb's copy has only in-frame clones and lacks some. The sample includes roughly 2.4 million clones, 90% to 97% of them seen just once. Specimen: naive CD4+ T cells sorted from blood. The receptors derive from a man aged 18-30 years in good health. CDR3s include the opening cysteine and the closing phenylalanine or tryptophan. The D gene is left open where the match is weak. Clone size is stated in some rows and not others, as once, few, many or a class when expanded.

j_call d_call clone_size v_call cdr3_aa cdr3_nt
TRBJ1-3 TRBD1 - TRBV2 CASSPGQGLGSGNTIYF TGTGCCAGCAGTCCGGGACAGGGTTTAGGCTCTGGAAACACCATATATTTT
TRBJ1-2 - - TRBV28 CASRSTGKASYGYTF TGTGCCAGCAGGAGTACAGGAAAAGCTAGCTATGGCTACACCTTC
TRBJ1-5 - once TRBV30 CAMAWAGQPQHF TGTGCCATGGCCTGGGCGGGGCAGCCCCAGCATTTT
TRBJ2-3 TRBD2 - TRBV7-8 CASSLGTSGTTDTQYF TGTGCCAGCAGCTTAGGGACTAGCGGGACGACAGATACGCAGTATTTT
TRBJ1-6 TRBD1 - TRBV4-1 CASSQAGTGNSPLHF TGCGCCAGCAGCCAAGCCGGGACAGGGAATTCACCCCTCCACTTT
TRBJ2-3 - - TRBV6-6 CAITPAGERGTDTQYF TGTGCCATCACACCCGCAGGGGAACGGGGCACAGATACGCAGTATTTT
TRBJ2-7 - - TRBV5-1 CASSLDGTAPYEQYF TGCGCCAGCAGCTTGGACGGGACGGCGCCCTACGAGCAGTACTTC
TRBJ2-7 - - TRBV5-1 CASSSPSYEQYF TGCGCCAGCAGCTCGCCCTCCTACGAGCAGTACTTC
TRBJ2-6 - - TRBV29-1 CSVDRGANVLTF TGCAGCGTTGATCGCGGGGCCAACGTCCTGACTTTC
TRBJ1-5 - - TRBV30 CAWSPGTVSNQPQHF TGTGCCTGGAGTCCCGGGACCGTTAGCAATCAGCCCCAGCATTTT
TRBJ1-6 TRBD1 - TRBV4-1 CASSRGGARSPLHF TGCGCCAGCAGCCGAGGGGGCGCGAGATCACCCCTCCACTTT
TRBJ1-2 - - TRBV6-6 CASSYSGTSSYGYTF TGTGCCAGCAGTTACTCCGGTACGTCCTCCTATGGCTACACCTTC
TRBJ2-2 TRBD2 - TRBV9 CASSVGPGTSGSIGELFF TGTGCCAGCAGCGTAGGACCCGGGACTAGCGGGAGTATCGGGGAGCTGTTTTTT
TRBJ2-1 - - TRBV6-5 CASSFSTRGGQFF TGTGCCAGCAGTTTTTCGACCCGAGGTGGGCAGTTCTTC
TRBJ1-1 - - TRBV15 CATSRDRGGTEAFF TGTGCCACCAGCAGAGATCGCGGGGGCACTGAAGCTTTCTTT
TRBJ1-1 - - TRBV2 CASGWTEAFF TGTGCGAGTGGGTGGACTGAAGCTTTCTTT
TRBJ2-1 TRBD1 once TRBV2 CASSLDRGEVNEQFF TGTGCCAGCAGTCTGGACAGGGGGGAGGTCAATGAGCAGTTCTTC
TRBJ2-3 - once TRBV25-1 CASSDLNMDRDTQYF TGTGCCAGCAGTGACTTGAACATGGATAGGGATACGCAGTATTTT
TRBJ2-3 TRBD1 - TRBV5-1 CASSRGQNTDTQYF TGCGCCAGCAGCAGGGGACAGAACACAGATACGCAGTATTTT
TRBJ2-3 - - TRBV20-1 CSASSADTQYF TGCAGTGCTAGCTCCGCAGATACGCAGTATTTT
TRBJ2-2 - once TRBV10-1 CASSVEPSGRTGELFF TGCGCCAGCAGTGTCGAACCCTCTGGTAGAACCGGGGAGCTGTTTTTT
TRBJ2-1 TRBD2 - TRBV18 CASSPAGGRNEQFF TGTGCCAGCTCACCGGCGGGGGGGCGCAATGAGCAGTTCTTC
TRBJ2-7 TRBD1 once TRBV5-1 CASSLMDRVLGEQYF TGCGCCAGCAGCCTTATGGACAGGGTCTTGGGCGAGCAGTACTTC